The source of this TCR beta chain is a study of metastatic and nonmetastatic thyroid tumors. At least ten counts were recorded for this clone. No treatment had been given to any patient before thyroid surgery. Original data processing: A classifier for distant metastasis in papillary thyroid cancer was constructed using CDR3 differences observed across clinicopathological groups. TCRdb re-called clones from the PCR reads using MiXCR. V and J calls and clone size were set by TCRdb, not the authors. The data contain tens of thousands of clones, roughly an eighth of them seen just once; the ten biggest clones take up 10% to 12%. CDR3 length equals 15 residues. Germline CDR1 SEHNR, CDR2 FQNEAQ (reference sequence). Trimming pared 5 bases from V and 8 bases from J, leaving 19 bases between.

The source is a female donor with papillary thyroid cancer or a benign thyroid nodule (not recorded which). Some clones in this sample may be carry-over from other donors' samples. V and J are TRBV7-9 and TRBJ2-1; D possibly corresponds to TRBD2 (6 bases). The sample taken for sequencing was blood. The CDR3 spells CASSAPGFSGDEQFF. In nucleotides, the CDR3 is TGTGCCAGCAGCGCGCCGGGCTTTAGCGGCGATGAGCAGTTCTTC.